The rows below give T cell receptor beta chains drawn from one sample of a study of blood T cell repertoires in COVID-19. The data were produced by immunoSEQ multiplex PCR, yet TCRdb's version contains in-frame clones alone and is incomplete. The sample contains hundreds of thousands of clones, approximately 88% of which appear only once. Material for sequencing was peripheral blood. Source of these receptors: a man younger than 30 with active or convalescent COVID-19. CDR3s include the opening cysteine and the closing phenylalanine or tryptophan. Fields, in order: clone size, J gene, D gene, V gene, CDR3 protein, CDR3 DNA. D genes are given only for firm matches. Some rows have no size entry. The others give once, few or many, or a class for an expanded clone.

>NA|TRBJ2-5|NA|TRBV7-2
CASSLMSFEETQYF
TGTGCCAGCAGCTTAATGAGTTTCGAAGAGACCCAGTACTTC
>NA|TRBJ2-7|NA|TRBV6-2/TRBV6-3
CASSYFQGKRGNEQYF
TGTGCCAGCAGTTACTTCCAGGGCAAAAGGGGGAACGAGCAGTACTTC
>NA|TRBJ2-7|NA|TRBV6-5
CASSDYGYEQYF
TGTGCCAGCAGCGACTATGGGTACGAGCAGTACTTC
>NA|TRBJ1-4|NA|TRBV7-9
CAVGELLLFF
TGTGCCGTCGGGGAATTACTTTTGTTTTTT
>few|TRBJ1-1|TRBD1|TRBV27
CASSLSQGVMNTEAFF
TGTGCCAGCAGTTTATCACAGGGGGTAATGAACACTGAAGCTTTCTTT
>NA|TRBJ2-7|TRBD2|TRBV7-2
CASSLGRGSYEQYF
TGTGCCAGCAGCTTAGGGCGGGGGTCCTACGAGCAGTACTTC
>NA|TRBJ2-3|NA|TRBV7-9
CASSPRYSPGDTQYF
TGTGCCAGCAGCCCCCGTTATAGTCCTGGAGATACGCAGTATTTT
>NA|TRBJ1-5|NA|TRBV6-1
CASSESLGRLNQPQHF
TGTGCCAGCAGTGAATCTCTGGGGCGGTTGAATCAGCCCCAGCATTTT
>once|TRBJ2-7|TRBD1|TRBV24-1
CATSDLRTGGAYLFEQYF
TGTGCCACCAGTGATTTGCGGACAGGGGGCGCTTACCTCTTCGAGCAGTACTTC
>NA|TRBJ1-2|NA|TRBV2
CASEGVSYGYTF
TGTGCCAGTGAGGGGGTATCCTATGGCTACACCTTC
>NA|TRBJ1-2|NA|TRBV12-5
CASGPERTANNYGYTF
TGTGCTAGTGGTCCTGAGCGCACGGCTAATAACTATGGCTACACCTTC
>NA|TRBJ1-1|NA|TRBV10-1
CASSPEGPSRENTEAFF
TGCGCCAGCAGCCCCGAGGGTCCCTCCCGGGAGAACACTGAAGCTTTCTTT
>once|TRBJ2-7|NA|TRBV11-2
CASSSVPDYGLEQYF
TGTGCCAGCAGCTCCGTACCGGACTACGGTTTGGAGCAGTACTTC
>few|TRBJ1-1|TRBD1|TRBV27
CASIPPGQGSEAFF
TGTGCCAGCATACCGCCGGGACAGGGGAGCGAAGCTTTCTTT
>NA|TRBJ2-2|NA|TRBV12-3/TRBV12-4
CASSYDSTGELFF
TGTGCCAGCAGCTACGACAGCACCGGGGAGCTGTTTTTT
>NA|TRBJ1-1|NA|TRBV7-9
CASSPPGNTEAFF
TGTGCCAGCAGCCCCCCCGGTAACACTGAAGCTTTCTTT
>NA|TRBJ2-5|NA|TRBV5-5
CASGAGQRYQETQYF
TGTGCCAGCGGCGCGGGTCAGCGGTACCAAGAGACCCAGTACTTC
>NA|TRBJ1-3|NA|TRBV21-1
CASSRDRGSGTIYF
TGTGCCAGCAGCCGGGACAGGGGAAGCGGCACCATATATTTT
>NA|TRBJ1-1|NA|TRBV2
CASSSGRRGTEAFF
TGTGCCAGCAGTTCGGGCAGGCGGGGAACTGAAGCTTTCTTT
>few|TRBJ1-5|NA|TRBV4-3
CASSQDPRGNQPQHF
TGCGCCAGCAGCCAAGATCCCCGAGGGAATCAGCCCCAGCATTTT
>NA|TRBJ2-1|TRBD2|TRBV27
CASSLRLAGGWDEQFF
TGTGCCAGCAGTTTAAGGCTAGCGGGGGGTTGGGATGAGCAGTTCTTC
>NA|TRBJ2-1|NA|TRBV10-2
CASSGTGTGNNEQFF
TGCGCCAGCAGTGGAACCGGGACTGGCAACAATGAGCAGTTCTTC
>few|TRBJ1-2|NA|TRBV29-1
CSVPDSGYTF
TGCAGCGTACCCGACAGTGGCTACACCTTC
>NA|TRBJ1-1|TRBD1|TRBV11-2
CASSTRTGRIAEAFF
TGTGCCAGCAGCACCAGGACAGGGAGGATCGCTGAAGCTTTCTTT
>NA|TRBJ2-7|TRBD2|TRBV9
CASSAVAGGFYEQYF
TGTGCCAGCAGCGCCGTAGCGGGGGGATTCTACGAGCAGTACTTC
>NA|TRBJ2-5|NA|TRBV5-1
CASSLVGNQETQYF
TGCGCCAGCAGCTTGGTCGGGAACCAAGAGACCCAGTACTTC
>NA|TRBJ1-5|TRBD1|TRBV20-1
CSASGTANQPQHF
TGCAGTGCTAGTGGGACAGCAAATCAGCCCCAGCATTTT
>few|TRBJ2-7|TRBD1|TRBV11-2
CASSFETGSNAEQYF
TGTGCCAGCAGCTTCGAGACAGGGAGTAACGCCGAGCAGTACTTC
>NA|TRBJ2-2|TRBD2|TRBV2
CASFQRGAGELFF
TGTGCCAGCTTCCAGCGGGGCGCCGGGGAGCTGTTTTTT
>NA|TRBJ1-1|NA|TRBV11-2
CASSSQGGGTEAFF
TGTGCCAGCAGCTCACAGGGCGGGGGCACTGAAGCTTTCTTT
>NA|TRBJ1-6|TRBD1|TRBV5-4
CASSSAGTGGPSPNSPLHF
TGTGCCAGCAGCTCCGCCGGGACAGGGGGCCCGTCCCCTAATTCACCCCTCCACTTT
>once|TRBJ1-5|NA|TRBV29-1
CSVETGEDQPQHF
TGCAGCGTAGAGACGGGGGAGGATCAGCCCCAGCATTTT
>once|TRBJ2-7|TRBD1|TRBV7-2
CASSAPGTVSYEQYF
TGTGCCAGCAGCGCCCCCGGGACAGTCTCCTACGAGCAGTACTTC
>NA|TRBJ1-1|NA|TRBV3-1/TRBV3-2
CASSRPGQSTEAFF
TGTGCCAGCAGCCGGCCGGGACAAAGCACTGAAGCTTTCTTT
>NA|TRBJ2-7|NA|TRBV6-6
CASSYSRMEQYF
TGTGCCAGCAGTTACTCGAGGATGGAGCAGTACTTC
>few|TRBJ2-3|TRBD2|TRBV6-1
CASSDLAGGSTDTQYF
TGTGCCAGCAGTGATCTTGCGGGGGGAAGCACAGATACGCAGTATTTT
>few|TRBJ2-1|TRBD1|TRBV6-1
CASSDEQGAYNEQFF
TGTGCCAGCAGTGACGAACAGGGGGCATACAATGAGCAGTTCTTC
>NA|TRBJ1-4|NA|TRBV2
CASMRRGANEKLFF
TGTGCCAGCATGAGGAGGGGTGCTAATGAAAAACTGTTTTTT
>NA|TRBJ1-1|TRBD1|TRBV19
CASSLGNRGLNTEAFF
TGTGCCAGTAGTCTGGGTAACAGGGGGCTGAACACTGAAGCTTTCTTT